The clone carrying this T cell receptor (beta chain) was seen a few times. Preparing the TCRbeta library involved the use of unique molecular identifiers. MiXCR, applied by TCRdb to the PCR reads, yields one record per CDR3 protein. The data show about 580,000 distinct CDR3 sequences, around 27% seen once. This entry comes from a study of T-cell reconstitution after alpha-beta-depleted transplantation in children. The receptor comes from a boy younger than two with Wiskott-Aldrich syndrome, due to receive a stem cell transplant. Material: PBMCs, obtained before TCRalphabeta/CD19-depleted stem cell transplant.

The CDR3 is CATSGYRTAGQETQYF. CDR3 bases: TGTGCCACCAGTGGATACAGAACTGCGGGCCAAGAGACCCAGTACTTC. The chain uses TRBV24-1 and TRBJ2-5; D possibly corresponds to TRBD2 (5 bases). The germline V and J ends were trimmed by 5 bases and 1 base, with 16 bases remaining between them. The CDR3 loop spans 16 amino acids. Germline CDR1 and CDR2: KGHDR and SFDVKD.